This T cell receptor beta chain is drawn from a study of cytomegalovirus exposure and HLA in healthy donors. Broader study findings: The authors reported that TCR beta sequences could predict HLA-A and HLA-B alleles. These predictions were accurate for most subjects in the first cohort.

The CDR3 has 16 residues. Germline values: CDR1 MNHEY, CDR2 SMNVEV (reference sequence). Trimming left V 2 bases short and J 3 bases short, with 17 bases between. The PCR used 60 Vbeta and 13 Jbeta primers. The repertoire was sequenced with immunoSEQ multiplex PCR; TCRdb's copy has only in-frame clones and lacks some. The table shows 150,000 to 200,000 clones, with approximately 88% occurring only once. Note on this clone: Its target is not known.

This chain links TRBV27 with TRBJ2-7; tentative D call: TRBD2 (6 bases). The specimen was PBMCs. This clonotype originated in a woman between 18 and 30 years old in good health and CMV-seronegative. The CDR3 region has the DNA TGTGCCAGCAGTTTACGCCCTGGGGGGAGACTCTACGAGCAGTACTTC. This translates into CASSLRPGGRLYEQYF.